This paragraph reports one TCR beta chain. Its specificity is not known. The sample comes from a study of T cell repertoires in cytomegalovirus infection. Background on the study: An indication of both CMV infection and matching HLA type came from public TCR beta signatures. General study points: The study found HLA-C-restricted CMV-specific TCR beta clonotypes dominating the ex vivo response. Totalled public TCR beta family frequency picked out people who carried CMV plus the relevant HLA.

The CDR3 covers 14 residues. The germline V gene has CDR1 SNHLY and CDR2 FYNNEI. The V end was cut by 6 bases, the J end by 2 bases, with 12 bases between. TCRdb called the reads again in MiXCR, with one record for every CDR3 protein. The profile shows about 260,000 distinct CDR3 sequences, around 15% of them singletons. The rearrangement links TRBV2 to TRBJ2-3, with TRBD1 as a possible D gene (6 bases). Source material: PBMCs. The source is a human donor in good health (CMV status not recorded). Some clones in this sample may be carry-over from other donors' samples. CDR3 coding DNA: TGTGCCAGCAGCCGCAGGGGATCCACAGATACGCAGTATTTT. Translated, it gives CASSRRGSTDTQYF.